The rows below give T cell receptor beta chains drawn from one sample of a study of cytomegalovirus exposure and HLA in healthy donors. Profiling relied on immunoSEQ multiplex PCR, and the TCRdb table lists in-frame clones only, not all of them. This table lists almost 35,000 clones. The specimen sequenced was PBMCs. The receptor source for this set is a woman between 35 and 50 years old in good health and CMV-seropositive. CDR3s include the opening cysteine and the closing phenylalanine or tryptophan. The D gene is left open where the match is weak.

TRBD1	TRBV6-5	TRBJ1-2	CASSYPQGGVYGYTF	TGTGCCAGCAGTTACCCACAGGGGGGAGTCTATGGCTACACCTTC
-	TRBV4-2	TRBJ1-2	CASSPLGGNYGYTF	TGTGCCAGCAGCCCCCTGGGGGGAAACTATGGCTACACCTTC
-	TRBV28	TRBJ1-2	CASSLSSYGYTF	TGTGCCAGCAGTTTATCGAGCTATGGCTACACCTTC
TRBD1	TRBV5-5	TRBJ1-5	CASSLFLRDRVVQNQPQHF	TGTGCCAGCAGCTTGTTTCTTCGGGACAGGGTGGTCCAAAATCAGCCCCAGCATTTT
TRBD1	TRBV11-2	TRBJ1-4	CASSQDRGRKGEVFF	TGTGCCAGCAGCCAGGACAGGGGGCGAAAGGGGGAAGTGTTTTTT
TRBD1	TRBV23-1	TRBJ1-2	CASSLWDRLLRGYTF	TGCGCCAGCAGTCTGTGGGACAGACTACTTAGAGGCTACACCTTC
TRBD1	TRBV7-3	TRBJ2-7	CASSPGQVESSYEQYF	TGTGCCAGCAGCCCGGGACAGGTCGAAAGCTCCTACGAGCAGTACTTC
TRBD1	TRBV28	TRBJ2-1	CASSSQGARTSSYNEQFF	TGTGCCAGCAGTTCACAGGGGGCGCGAACTTCGTCCTACAATGAGCAGTTCTTC
TRBD1	TRBV28	TRBJ2-7	CASNSGTGDEQYF	TGTGCCAGCAATTCCGGGACAGGGGACGAGCAGTACTTC
TRBD1	TRBV27	TRBJ1-1	CASSFGTGEAFF	TGTGCCAGCAGTTTCGGGACAGGGGAAGCTTTCTTT
-	TRBV7-2	TRBJ1-1	CASSLLWQGTEAFF	TGTGCCAGCAGCTTGTTGTGGCAGGGGACTGAAGCTTTCTTT
TRBD1	TRBV29-1	TRBJ1-1	CSGKLTGWSTEAFF	TGCAGCGGTAAGTTGACAGGGTGGAGCACTGAAGCTTTCTTT
-	TRBV2	TRBJ1-4	CASSIGFATNEKLFF	TGTGCCAGCAGTATTGGCTTTGCAACTAATGAAAAACTGTTTTTT
-	TRBV20-1	TRBJ1-1	CSVPGFTEAFF	TGCAGTGTTCCAGGATTTACTGAAGCTTTCTTT
-	TRBV7-9	TRBJ1-6	CASSLGLAGPDSPLHF	TGTGCCAGCAGCTTAGGGTTAGCGGGACCGGATTCACCCCTCCACTTT
-	TRBV30	TRBJ1-2	CAWSLQGNYGYTF	TGTGCCTGGAGTTTACAGGGCAACTATGGCTACACCTTC
TRBD2	TRBV9	TRBJ2-7	CASSVSGTPYEQYF	TGTGCCAGCAGCGTTAGCGGGACCCCCTACGAGCAGTACTTC
TRBD2	TRBV4-1	TRBJ2-7	CASSQASKREYEQYF	TGCGCCAGCAGCCAAGCTTCTAAGCGGGAGTACGAGCAGTACTTC
TRBD2	TRBV28	TRBJ2-1	CASSLLLTSGFNEQFF	TGTGCCAGCAGTTTACTCTTGACTAGCGGGTTCAATGAGCAGTTCTTC
TRBD1	TRBV7-7	TRBJ2-7	CASSVVGRTGVAYEQYF	TGTGCCAGCAGCGTAGTCGGTCGTACAGGGGTAGCCTACGAGCAGTACTTC
TRBD2	TRBV6-4	TRBJ2-2	CASSSGMNTGELFF	TGTGCCAGCAGTAGCGGGATGAACACCGGGGAGCTGTTTTTT
-	TRBV21-1	TRBJ2-5	CASSKVGQHQETQYF	TGTGCCAGCAGCAAAGTGGGACAGCACCAAGAGACCCAGTACTTC
TRBD1	TRBV6-1	TRBJ2-7	CASREGGLSYEQYF	TGTGCCAGCAGGGAAGGGGGCCTCTCCTACGAGCAGTACTTC
-	TRBV30	TRBJ2-1	CAWSVVGFPSYNEQFF	TGTGCCTGGAGTGTGGTTGGCTTCCCGTCCTACAATGAGCAGTTCTTC
-	TRBV4-3	TRBJ1-2	CASSQEVGGRVGYTF	TGCGCCAGCAGCCAAGAGGTGGGGGGACGGGTTGGCTACACCTTC
-	TRBV5-4	TRBJ2-5	CASSLPGNQQETQYF	TGTGCCAGCAGCTTGCCGGGTAACCAACAAGAGACCCAGTACTTC
TRBD1	TRBV27	TRBJ2-7	CASRTRDRSEQYF	TGTGCCAGCAGGACCAGGGACAGAAGCGAGCAGTACTTC
-	TRBV6-1	TRBJ1-2	CASSHTGGGYGYTF	TGTGCCAGCAGTCACACGGGGGGCGGCTATGGCTACACCTTC
-	TRBV10-2	TRBJ1-2	CASSERQGSYGYTF	TGCGCCAGCAGTGAAAGGCAGGGGTCCTATGGCTACACCTTC
-	TRBV27	TRBJ2-7	CASSPGTPISTYEQYF	TGTGCCAGCAGTCCGGGGACACCAATTTCTACCTACGAGCAGTACTTC
-	TRBV19	TRBJ1-2	CASSIAAPPGNGYTF	TGTGCCAGTAGTATAGCGGCCCCCCCGGGGAATGGCTACACCTTC
-	TRBV4-2	TRBJ2-7	CASSRSGGSHEQYF	TGTGCCAGCAGCCGGAGTGGGGGGTCCCACGAGCAGTACTTC
TRBD1	TRBV7-6	TRBJ2-7	CASSLEAGGSYEQYF	TGTGCCAGCAGCTTAGAGGCAGGGGGCTCCTACGAGCAGTACTTC
-	TRBV5-1	TRBJ2-7	CASSMKDRYEQYF	TGCGCCAGCAGCATGAAAGACAGGTACGAGCAGTACTTC
-	TRBV28	TRBJ2-7	CASSPRTRTYEQYF	TGTGCCAGCAGTCCTCGGACACGCACCTACGAGCAGTACTTC
TRBD1	TRBV29-1	TRBJ2-7	CSVEGTGGSHEQYF	TGCAGCGTGGAAGGGACAGGGGGCTCCCACGAGCAGTACTTC
-	TRBV12-5	TRBJ2-3	CASGPVDTQYF	TGTGCTAGTGGTCCGGTAGATACGCAGTATTTT
-	TRBV5-1	TRBJ2-7	CASSRDNYEQYF	TGCGCCAGCAGCAGGGACAACTACGAGCAGTACTTC
TRBD2	TRBV5-1	TRBJ2-1	CASSLELAGNNEQFF	TGCGCCAGCAGCTTGGAACTAGCGGGTAACAATGAGCAGTTCTTC
TRBD1	TRBV9	TRBJ2-2	CASSPTGSRELFF	TGTGCCAGCAGCCCGACAGGGTCCAGGGAGCTGTTTTTT
TRBD1	TRBV9	TRBJ1-2	CVSSTFPGQESYGYTF	TGTGTCAGCAGCACATTCCCGGGACAGGAGTCCTATGGCTACACCTTC
TRBD1	TRBV9	TRBJ1-2	CASSGHQGAYGYSF	TGTGCCAGCAGCGGTCACCAGGGGGCGTACGGCTACTCCTTC
-	TRBV19	TRBJ1-1	CASSIVALGGTEAFF	TGTGCCAGTAGTATTGTAGCTTTAGGGGGCACTGAAGCTTTCTTT
TRBD2	TRBV7-6	TRBJ2-1	CASSPISGSRYNEQFF	TGTGCCAGCAGCCCCATTAGCGGGAGCAGGTACAATGAGCAGTTCTTC
TRBD1	TRBV7-9	TRBJ2-5	CASNRDSWETQYF	TGTGCCAGCAACAGGGACAGCTGGGAGACCCAGTACTTC
TRBD2	TRBV7-9	TRBJ2-1	CASSPFTSGRYNEQFF	TGTGCCAGCAGTCCCTTTACTAGCGGGAGGTACAATGAGCAGTTCTTC
-	TRBV6-1	TRBJ1-5	CASSANIGTRIRPQHF	TGTGCCAGCAGTGCAAATATCGGGACACGAATCCGGCCCCAGCATTTT
TRBD1	TRBV5-1	TRBJ1-1	CASSYLGQGGGNTEAFF	TGCGCCAGCAGCTACCTAGGACAGGGAGGAGGGAACACTGAAGCTTTCTTT
TRBD1	TRBV5-4	TRBJ2-3	CASSIGQGTDTQYF	TGTGCCAGCAGCATAGGACAGGGCACAGATACGCAGTATTTT
-	TRBV10-3	TRBJ2-6	CAISDSTGAPGANVLTF	TGTGCCATCAGTGATTCGACAGGCGCTCCTGGGGCCAACGTCCTGACTTTC
TRBD1	TRBV7-6	TRBJ2-2	CASSPHKDRAYPGELFF	TGTGCCAGCAGCCCCCACAAGGACAGGGCTTACCCCGGGGAGCTGTTTTTT
TRBD1	TRBV28	TRBJ1-1	CASSFGIAGRDRGLFFSTEAFF	TGTGCCAGCAGTTTCGGTATCGCTGGCAGGGACAGGGGGCTTTTTTTCTCCACTGAAGCTTTCTTT
TRBD2	TRBV28	TRBJ2-7	CASSSTSGFYEQYF	TGTGCCAGCAGTTCGACTAGCGGGTTTTACGAGCAGTACTTC
-	TRBV10-3	TRBJ1-1	CAISVPGGEAFF	TGTGCCATCAGTGTGCCGGGAGGTGAAGCTTTCTTT
-	TRBV10-3	TRBJ1-5	CAISEAGVSNQPQHF	TGTGCCATCAGTGAAGCGGGGGTAAGCAATCAGCCCCAGCATTTT
-	TRBV28	TRBJ1-2	CASSKWGDGYTF	TGTGCCAGCAGTAAATGGGGAGATGGCTACACCTTC
-	TRBV7-2	TRBJ1-2	CATGGNYGYTF	TGTGCCACCGGGGGTAACTATGGCTACACCTTC
-	TRBV10-3	TRBJ1-1	CAISDVLGSTEAFF	TGTGCCATCAGTGATGTTTTGGGGAGCACTGAAGCTTTCTTT